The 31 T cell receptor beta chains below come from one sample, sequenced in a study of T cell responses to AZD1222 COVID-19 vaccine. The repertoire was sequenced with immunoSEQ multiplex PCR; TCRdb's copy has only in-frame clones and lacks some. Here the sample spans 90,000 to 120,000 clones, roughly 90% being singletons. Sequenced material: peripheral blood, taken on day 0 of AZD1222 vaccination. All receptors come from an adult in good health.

The CDR3 spells CASSLLTSNQPQHF. DNA of the CDR3: TGTGCCAGCAGCTTGTTGACGAGCAATCAGCCCCAGCATTTT. V and J are TRBV5-5 and TRBJ1-5, with D hard to call. The V end was cut by 1 base, the J end by 1 base, with 6 bases between. The CDR3 runs 14 residues. In germline, CDR1 is SGHKS, CDR2 YYEKEE (reference sequence).

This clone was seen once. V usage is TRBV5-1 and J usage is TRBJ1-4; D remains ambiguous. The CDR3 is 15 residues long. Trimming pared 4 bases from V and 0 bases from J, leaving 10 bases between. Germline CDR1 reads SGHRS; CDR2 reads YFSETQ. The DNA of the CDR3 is TGCGCCAGCAGCGTGGGAGCAGCAACTAATGAAAAACTGTTTTTT. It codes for CASSVGAATNEKLFF.

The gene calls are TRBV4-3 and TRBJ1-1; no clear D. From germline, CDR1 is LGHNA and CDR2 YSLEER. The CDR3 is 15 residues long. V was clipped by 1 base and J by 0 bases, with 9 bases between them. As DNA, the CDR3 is TGCGCCAGCAGCCAAGGAGACAACCTGAACACTGAAGCTTTCTTT. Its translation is CASSQGDNLNTEAFF.

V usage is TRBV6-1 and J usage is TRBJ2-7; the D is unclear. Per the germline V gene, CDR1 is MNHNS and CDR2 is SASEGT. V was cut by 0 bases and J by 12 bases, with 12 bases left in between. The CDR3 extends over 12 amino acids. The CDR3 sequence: CASSEATPGRYF. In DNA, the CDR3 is TGTGCCAGCAGTGAAGCGACACCCGGGCGGTACTTC.

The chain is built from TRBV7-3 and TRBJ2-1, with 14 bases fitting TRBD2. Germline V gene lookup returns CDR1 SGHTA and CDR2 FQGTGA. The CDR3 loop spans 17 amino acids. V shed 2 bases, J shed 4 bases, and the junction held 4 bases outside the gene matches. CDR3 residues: CASSLSRTSGRYNEQFF. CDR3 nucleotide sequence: TGTGCCAGCAGCTTATCCCGGACTAGCGGGAGGTACAATGAGCAGTTCTTC.

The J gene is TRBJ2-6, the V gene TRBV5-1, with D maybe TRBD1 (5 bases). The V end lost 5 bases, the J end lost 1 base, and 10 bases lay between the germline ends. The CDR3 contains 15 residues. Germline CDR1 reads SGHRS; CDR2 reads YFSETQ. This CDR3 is CASSFRESGANVLTF. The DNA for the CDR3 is TGCGCCAGCAGTTTCAGGGAATCTGGGGCCAACGTCCTGACTTTC.

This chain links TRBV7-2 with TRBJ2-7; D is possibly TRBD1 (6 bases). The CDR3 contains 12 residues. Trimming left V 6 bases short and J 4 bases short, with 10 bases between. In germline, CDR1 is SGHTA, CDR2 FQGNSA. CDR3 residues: CASSWQGYEQYF. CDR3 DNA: TGTGCCAGCAGTTGGCAGGGGTACGAGCAGTACTTC.

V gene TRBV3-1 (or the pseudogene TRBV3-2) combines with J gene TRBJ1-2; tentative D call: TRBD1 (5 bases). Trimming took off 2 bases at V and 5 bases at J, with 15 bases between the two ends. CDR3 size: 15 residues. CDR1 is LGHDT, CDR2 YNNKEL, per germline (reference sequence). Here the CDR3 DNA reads TGTGCCAGCAGCCAAAGGCCAGGGAGCGGGTATGGCTACACCTTC. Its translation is CASSQRPGSGYGYTF.

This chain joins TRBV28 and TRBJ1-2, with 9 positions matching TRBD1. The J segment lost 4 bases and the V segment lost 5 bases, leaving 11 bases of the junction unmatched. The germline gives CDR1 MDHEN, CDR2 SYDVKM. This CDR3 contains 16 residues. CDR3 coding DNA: TGTGCCAGCAGTCTCATTCCAACAGGGGGCGCCTATGGCTACACCTTC. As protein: CASSLIPTGGAYGYTF.

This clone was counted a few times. This CDR3 is CASSVVGIENEAFF. CDR3 sequence (DNA): TGTGCCAGCAGCGTTGTTGGGATCGAGAATGAAGCTTTCTTT. The chain employs TRBV9 and TRBJ1-1, with D hard to call. V lost 2 bases and J lost 7, with 15 bases in between. The CDR3 loop spans 14 amino acids. The germline V gene encodes CDR1 SGDLS and CDR2 YYNGEE.

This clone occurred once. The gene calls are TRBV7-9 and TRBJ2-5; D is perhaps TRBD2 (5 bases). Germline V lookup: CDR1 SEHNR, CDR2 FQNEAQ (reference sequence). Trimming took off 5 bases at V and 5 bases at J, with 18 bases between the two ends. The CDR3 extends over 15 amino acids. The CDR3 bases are TGTGCCAGCAGCCCCCCCTCGACGCAGCGGGAGACCCAGTACTTC. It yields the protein CASSPPSTQRETQYF.

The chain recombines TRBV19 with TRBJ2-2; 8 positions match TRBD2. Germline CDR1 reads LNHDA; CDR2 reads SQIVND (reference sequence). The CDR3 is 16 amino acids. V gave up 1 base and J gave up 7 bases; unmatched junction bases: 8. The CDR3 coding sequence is TGTGCCAGTAGTATAGTTGCAGCGGGAGCTGGCGGGGAGCTGTTTTTT. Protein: CASSIVAAGAGGELFF.

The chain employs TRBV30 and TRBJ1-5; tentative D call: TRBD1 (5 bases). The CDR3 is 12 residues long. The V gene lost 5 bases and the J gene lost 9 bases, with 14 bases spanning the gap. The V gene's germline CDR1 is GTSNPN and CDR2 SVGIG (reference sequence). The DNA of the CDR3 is TGTGCCTGGGGGGCCGGGACCGGGCCCCAGCATTTT. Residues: CAWGAGTGPQHF. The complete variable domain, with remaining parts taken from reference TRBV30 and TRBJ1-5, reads SQTIHQWPATLVQPVGSPLSLECTVEGTSNPNLYWYRQAAGRGLQLLFYSVGIGQISSEVPQNLSASRPQDRQFILSSKKLLLSDSGFYLCAWGAGTGPQHFGDGTRLSIL.

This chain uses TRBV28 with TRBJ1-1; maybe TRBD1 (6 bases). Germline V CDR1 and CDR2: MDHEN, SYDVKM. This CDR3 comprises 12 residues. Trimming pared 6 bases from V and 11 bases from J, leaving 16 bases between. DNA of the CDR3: TGTGCCAGCAGCCTGGGGGGGCACAAGGCTTTCTTT. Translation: CASSLGGHKAFF. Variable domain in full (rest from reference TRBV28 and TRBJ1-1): DVKVTQSSRYLVKRTGEKVFLECVQDMDHENMFWYRQDPGLGLRLIYFSYDVKMKEKGDIPEGYSVSREKKERFSLILESASTNQTSMYLCASSLGGHKAFFGQGTRLTVV.

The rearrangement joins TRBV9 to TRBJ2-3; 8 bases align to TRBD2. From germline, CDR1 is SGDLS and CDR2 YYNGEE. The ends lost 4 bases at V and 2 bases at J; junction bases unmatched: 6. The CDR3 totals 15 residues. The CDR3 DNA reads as TGTGCCAGCAGCCCCATAGCGGGATTCACAGATACGCAGTATTTT. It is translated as CASSPIAGFTDTQYF. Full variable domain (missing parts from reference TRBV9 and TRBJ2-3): DSGVTQTPKHLITATGQRVTLRCSPRSGDLSVYWYQQSLDQGLQFLIQYYNGEERAKGNILERFSAQQFPDLHSELNLSSLELGDSALYFCASSPIAGFTDTQYFGPGTRLTVL.

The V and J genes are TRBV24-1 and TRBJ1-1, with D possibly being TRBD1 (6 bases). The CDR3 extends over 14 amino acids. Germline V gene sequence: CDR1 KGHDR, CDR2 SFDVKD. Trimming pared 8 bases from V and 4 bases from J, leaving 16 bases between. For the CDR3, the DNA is TGTGCCACCAAGGGAAAACAGGGAAGCACTGAAGCTTTCTTT. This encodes CATKGKQGSTEAFF.

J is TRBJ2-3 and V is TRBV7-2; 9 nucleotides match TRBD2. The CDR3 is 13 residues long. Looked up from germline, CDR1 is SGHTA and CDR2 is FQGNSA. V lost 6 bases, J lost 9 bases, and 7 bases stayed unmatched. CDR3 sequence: CASRSSGIGTQYF. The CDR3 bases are TGTGCCAGCAGGTCTAGCGGGATTGGCACGCAGTATTTT.

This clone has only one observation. The CDR3 nucleotides read TGTGCCAGCAGCCAAGGGACTAGCGCCCAATCGTGGCAGTACTTC. This codes for CASSQGTSAQSWQYF. The rearrangement joins TRBV3-1 (or the pseudogene TRBV3-2) to TRBJ2-7; 9 bases are a match to TRBD2. Germline loops: CDR1 LGHDT, CDR2 YNNKEL (reference sequence). The ends lost 1 base at V and 9 bases at J; junction bases unmatched: 10. The CDR3 length is 15 residues.

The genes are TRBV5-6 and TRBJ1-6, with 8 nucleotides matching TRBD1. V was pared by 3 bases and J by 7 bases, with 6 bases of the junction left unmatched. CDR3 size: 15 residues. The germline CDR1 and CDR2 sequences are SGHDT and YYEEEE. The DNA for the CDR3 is TGTGCCAGCAGCTGGACCGGGACAGGAAATTCACCCCTCCACTTT. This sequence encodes CASSWTGTGNSPLHF.

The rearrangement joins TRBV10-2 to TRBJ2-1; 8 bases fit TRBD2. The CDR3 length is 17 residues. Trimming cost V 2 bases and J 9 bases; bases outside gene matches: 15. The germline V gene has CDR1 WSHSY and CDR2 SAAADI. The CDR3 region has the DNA TGCGCCAGCAGTGAGGTAGCGGGAAAGGTGCGGAGTAGTGAGCAGTTCTTC. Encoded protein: CASSEVAGKVRSSEQFF.

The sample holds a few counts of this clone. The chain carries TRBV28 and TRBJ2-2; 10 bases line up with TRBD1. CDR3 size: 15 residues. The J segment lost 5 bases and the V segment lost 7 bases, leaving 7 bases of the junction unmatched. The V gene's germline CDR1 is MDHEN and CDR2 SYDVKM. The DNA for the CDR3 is TGTGCCAGCATGACAGGGGGCGCAAGGACCGGGGAGCTGTTTTTT. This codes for CASMTGGARTGELFF.

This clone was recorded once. The chain's CDR3 is CASSQERAGGFSYEQYF. For the CDR3, the DNA is TGCGCCAGCAGCCAAGAGCGGGCGGGGGGGTTCTCCTACGAGCAGTACTTC. This chain connects TRBV4-3 to TRBJ2-7; 9 bases align to TRBD2. J gave up 0 bases and V 0 bases, and 6 bases lay outside the gene matches. The CDR3 sequence is 17 residues long. Per the germline V gene, CDR1 is LGHNA and CDR2 is YSLEER.

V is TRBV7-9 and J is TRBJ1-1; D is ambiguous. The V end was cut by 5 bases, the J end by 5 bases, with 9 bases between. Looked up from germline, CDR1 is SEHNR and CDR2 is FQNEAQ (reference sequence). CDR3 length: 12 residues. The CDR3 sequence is CASSGRLTEAFF. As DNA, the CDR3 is TGTGCCAGCAGCGGTCGTCTGACTGAAGCTTTCTTT.

The chain's CDR3 is CASGLGEAQGSEAFF. In DNA form, the CDR3 reads TGTGCTAGTGGTTTGGGCGAGGCCCAGGGGTCTGAAGCTTTCTTT. V usage is TRBV12-5 and J usage is TRBJ1-1; tentative D call: TRBD1 (6 bases). Trimming left V 1 base short and J 6 bases short, with 15 bases between. This CDR3 comprises 15 residues. Germline CDR1 LGHNT, CDR2 FRNRAP.

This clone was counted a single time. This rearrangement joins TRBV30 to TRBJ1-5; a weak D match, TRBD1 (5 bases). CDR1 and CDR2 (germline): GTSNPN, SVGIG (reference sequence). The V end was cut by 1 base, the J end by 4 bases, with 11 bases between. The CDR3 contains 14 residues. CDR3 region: CAWSEGNVNQPQHF. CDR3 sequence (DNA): TGTGCCTGGAGTGAGGGGAATGTTAATCAGCCCCAGCATTTT.

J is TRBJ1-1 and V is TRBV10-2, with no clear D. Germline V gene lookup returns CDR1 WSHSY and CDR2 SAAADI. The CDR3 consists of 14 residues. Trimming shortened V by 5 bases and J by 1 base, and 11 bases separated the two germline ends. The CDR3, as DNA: TGCGCCAGCAGTTTACTTAGGGAGAACACTGAAGCTTTCTTT. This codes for CASSLLRENTEAFF.

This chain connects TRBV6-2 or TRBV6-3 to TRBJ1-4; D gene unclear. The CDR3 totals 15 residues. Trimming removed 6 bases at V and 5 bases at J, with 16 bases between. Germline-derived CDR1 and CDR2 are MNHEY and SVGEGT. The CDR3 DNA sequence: TGTGCCAGCAGCCCGAATGGACGTAGGAATGAAAAACTGTTTTTT. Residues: CASSPNGRRNEKLFF.

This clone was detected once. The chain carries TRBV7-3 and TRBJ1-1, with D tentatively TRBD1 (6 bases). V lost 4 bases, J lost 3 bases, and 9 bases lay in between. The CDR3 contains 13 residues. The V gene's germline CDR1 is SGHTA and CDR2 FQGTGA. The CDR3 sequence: CASSSQGDTEAFF. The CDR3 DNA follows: TGTGCCAGCAGCTCACAGGGTGACACTGAAGCTTTCTTT. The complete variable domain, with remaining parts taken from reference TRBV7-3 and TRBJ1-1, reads GAGVSQTPSNKVTEKGKYVELRCDPISGHTALYWYRQSLGQGPEFLIYFQGTGAADDSGLPNDRFFAVRPEGSVSTLKIQRTERGDSAVYLCASSSQGDTEAFFGQGTRLTVV.

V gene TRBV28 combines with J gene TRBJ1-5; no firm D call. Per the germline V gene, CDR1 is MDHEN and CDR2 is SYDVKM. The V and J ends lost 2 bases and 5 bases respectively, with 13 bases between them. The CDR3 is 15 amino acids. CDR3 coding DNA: TGTGCCAGCAGTTTAAGGCGGGGAGGATATCAGCCCCAGCATTTT. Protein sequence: CASSLRRGGYQPQHF.

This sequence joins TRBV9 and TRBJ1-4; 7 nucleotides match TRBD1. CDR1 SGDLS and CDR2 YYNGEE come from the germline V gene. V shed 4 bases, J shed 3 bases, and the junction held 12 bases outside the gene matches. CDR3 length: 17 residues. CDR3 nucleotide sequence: TGTGCCAGCAGCCCTCACAGGGGTCTGGCGGCTAATGAAAAACTGTTTTTT. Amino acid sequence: CASSPHRGLAANEKLFF.

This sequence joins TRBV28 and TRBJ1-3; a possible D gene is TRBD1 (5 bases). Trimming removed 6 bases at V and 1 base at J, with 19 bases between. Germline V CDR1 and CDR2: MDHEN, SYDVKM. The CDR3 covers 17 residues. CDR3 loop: CASSSLSRWGSGNTIYF. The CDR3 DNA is TGTGCCAGCAGCTCCCTGAGTAGGTGGGGGTCTGGAAACACCATATATTTT.